The clone carrying this T cell receptor (beta chain) appeared many times. Its specificity is unknown. Losses at the gene ends were 5 bases for V and 6 bases for J; bases not matched to a gene: 9. Germline V gene sequence: CDR1 SGHAT, CDR2 FQNNGV. This CDR3 comprises 16 residues. These data originate in a study of T cells in Graves' hyperthyroidism and ophthalmopathy. Background on the study: At initial diagnosis, before any treatment had begun, peripheral blood was obtained.

There were TCR beta CDR3 regions amplified from RNA transcripts. TCR CDR3 underwent first-round RT-PCR with the HTBI primer set. Via MiXCR, TCRdb re-called the multiplex PCR reads, giving one row per CDR3 protein. Of fewer than 900,000 distinct CDR3 sequences in the sample, around 20% were seen once. Study observations and caveats: Separating ophthalmopathy from stable hyperthyroidism was achieved by a 13 V-J model.

Diagnoses were established using clinical symptoms, serum thyroxine and TRAb, thyroid ultrasound and orbital computed tomography. This clonotype was sampled from a woman between 45 and 65 years old with Graves' hyperthyroidism that later progressed to Graves' ophthalmopathy. The sample consisted of blood. V usage is TRBV11-2 and J usage is TRBJ2-1, with 11 bases matching TRBD2. CDR3 in amino acids: CASSTLLGLAANEQFF. The CDR3 nucleotides read TGTGCCAGCAGCACCCTTTTGGGACTAGCGGCCAATGAGCAGTTCTTC.